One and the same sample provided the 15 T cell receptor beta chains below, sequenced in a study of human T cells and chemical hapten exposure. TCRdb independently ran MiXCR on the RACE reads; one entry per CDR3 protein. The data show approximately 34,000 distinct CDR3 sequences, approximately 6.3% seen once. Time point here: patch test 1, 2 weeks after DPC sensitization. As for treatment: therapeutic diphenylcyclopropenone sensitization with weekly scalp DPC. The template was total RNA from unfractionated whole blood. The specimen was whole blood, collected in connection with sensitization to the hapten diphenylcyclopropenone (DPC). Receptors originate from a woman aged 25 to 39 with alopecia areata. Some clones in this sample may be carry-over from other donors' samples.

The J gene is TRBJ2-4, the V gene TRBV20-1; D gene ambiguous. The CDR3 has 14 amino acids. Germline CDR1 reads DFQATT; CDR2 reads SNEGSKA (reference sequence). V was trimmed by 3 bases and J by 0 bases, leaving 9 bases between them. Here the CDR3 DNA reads TGCAGTGCTAGCGGTAACCTAGCCAAAAACATTCAGTACTTC. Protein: CSASGNLAKNIQYF.

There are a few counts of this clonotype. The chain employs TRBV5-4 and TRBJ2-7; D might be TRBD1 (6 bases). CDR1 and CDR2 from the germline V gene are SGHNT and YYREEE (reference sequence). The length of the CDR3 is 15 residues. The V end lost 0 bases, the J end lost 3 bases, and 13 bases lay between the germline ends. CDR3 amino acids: CASSLAQGIYYEQYF. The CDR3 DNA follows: TGTGCCAGCAGCTTGGCGCAGGGGATATACTACGAGCAGTACTTC.

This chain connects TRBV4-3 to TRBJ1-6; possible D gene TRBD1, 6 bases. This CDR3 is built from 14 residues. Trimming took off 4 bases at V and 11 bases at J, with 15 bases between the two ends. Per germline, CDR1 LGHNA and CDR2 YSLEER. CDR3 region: CASSRVRQEAPLHF. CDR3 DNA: TGCGCCAGCAGCCGGGTCCGACAGGAGGCACCCCTCCACTTT.

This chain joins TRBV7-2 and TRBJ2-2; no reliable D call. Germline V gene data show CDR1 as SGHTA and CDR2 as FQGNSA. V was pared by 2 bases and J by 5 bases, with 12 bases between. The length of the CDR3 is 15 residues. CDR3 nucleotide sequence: TGTGCCAGCAGCTTAATGGGGATTAGGACCGGGGAGCTGTTTTTT. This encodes CASSLMGIRTGELFF.

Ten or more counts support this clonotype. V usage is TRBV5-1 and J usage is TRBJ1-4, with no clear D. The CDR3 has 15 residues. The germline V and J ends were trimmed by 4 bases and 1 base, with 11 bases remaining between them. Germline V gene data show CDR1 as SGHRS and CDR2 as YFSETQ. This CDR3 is CASSTMTGTNEKLFF. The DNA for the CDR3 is TGCGCCAGCAGCACCATGACGGGAACTAATGAAAAACTGTTTTTT.

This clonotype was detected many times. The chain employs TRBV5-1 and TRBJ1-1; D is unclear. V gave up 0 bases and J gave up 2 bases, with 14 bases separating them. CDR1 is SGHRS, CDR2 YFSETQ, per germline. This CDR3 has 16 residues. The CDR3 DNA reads TGCGCCAGCAGCTTGGCCGCCCGGGGAGGTAACACTGAAGCTTTCTTT. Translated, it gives CASSLAARGGNTEAFF.

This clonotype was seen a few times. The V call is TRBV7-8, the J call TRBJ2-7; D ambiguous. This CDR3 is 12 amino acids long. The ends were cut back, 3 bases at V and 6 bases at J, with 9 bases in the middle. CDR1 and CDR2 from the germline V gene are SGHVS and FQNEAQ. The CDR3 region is CASSLAYSEQYF. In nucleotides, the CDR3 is TGTGCCAGCAGCTTGGCCTACTCCGAGCAGTACTTC.

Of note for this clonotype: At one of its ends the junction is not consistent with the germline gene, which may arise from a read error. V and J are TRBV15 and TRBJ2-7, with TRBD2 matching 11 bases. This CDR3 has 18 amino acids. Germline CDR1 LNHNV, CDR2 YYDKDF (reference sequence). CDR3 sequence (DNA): TGTGCCACCAGCAGAGAGCCCCTGACTAGCGGGGTTACCTACGAGCGGTACTTC. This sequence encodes CATSREPLTSGVTYERYF.

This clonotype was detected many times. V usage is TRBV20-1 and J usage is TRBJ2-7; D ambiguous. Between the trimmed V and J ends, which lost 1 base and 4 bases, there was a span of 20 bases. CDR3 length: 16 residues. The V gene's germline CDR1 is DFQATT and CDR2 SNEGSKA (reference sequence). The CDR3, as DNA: TGCAGTGCTAGAGGACACGAAGGGATCATGGGTTACGAGCAGTACTTC. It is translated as CSARGHEGIMGYEQYF.

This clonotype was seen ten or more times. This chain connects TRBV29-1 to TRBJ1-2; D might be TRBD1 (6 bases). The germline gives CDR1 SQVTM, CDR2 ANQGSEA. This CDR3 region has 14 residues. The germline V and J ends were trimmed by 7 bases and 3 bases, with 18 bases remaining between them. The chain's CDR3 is CSAIIGGIDYGYTF. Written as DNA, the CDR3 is TGCAGCGCTATAATAGGGGGAATAGACTATGGCTACACCTTC.

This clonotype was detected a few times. The CDR3 DNA reads TGTGCCAGTTGGGGAGGGTTACGCTATGGCTACACCTTC. It is translated as CASWGGLRYGYTF. The chain employs TRBV25-1 and TRBJ1-2; the D is unclear. Trimming pared 9 bases from V and 4 bases from J, leaving 15 bases between. CDR3 length equals 13 residues. Germline assignment: CDR1 MGHDK and CDR2 SYGVNS.

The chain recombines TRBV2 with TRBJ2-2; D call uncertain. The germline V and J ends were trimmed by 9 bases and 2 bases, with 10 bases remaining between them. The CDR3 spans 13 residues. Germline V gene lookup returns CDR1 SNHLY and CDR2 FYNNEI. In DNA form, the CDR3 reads TGTGCCAGGCGTTCGGGTAACACCGGGGAGCTGTTTTTT. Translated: CARRSGNTGELFF.

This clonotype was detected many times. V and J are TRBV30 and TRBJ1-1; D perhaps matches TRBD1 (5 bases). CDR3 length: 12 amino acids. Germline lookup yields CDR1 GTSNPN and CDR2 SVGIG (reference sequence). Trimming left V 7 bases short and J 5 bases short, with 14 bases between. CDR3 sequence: CAFGRGRTEAFF. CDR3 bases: TGTGCCTTCGGGAGGGGTCGGACTGAAGCTTTCTTT.

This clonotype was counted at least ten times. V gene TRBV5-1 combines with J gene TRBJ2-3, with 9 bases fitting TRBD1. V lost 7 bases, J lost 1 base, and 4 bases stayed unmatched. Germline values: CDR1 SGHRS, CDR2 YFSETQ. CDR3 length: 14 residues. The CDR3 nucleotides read TGCGCCAGCCTACAGGGGGCAGGCACAGATACGCAGTATTTT. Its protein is CASLQGAGTDTQYF.

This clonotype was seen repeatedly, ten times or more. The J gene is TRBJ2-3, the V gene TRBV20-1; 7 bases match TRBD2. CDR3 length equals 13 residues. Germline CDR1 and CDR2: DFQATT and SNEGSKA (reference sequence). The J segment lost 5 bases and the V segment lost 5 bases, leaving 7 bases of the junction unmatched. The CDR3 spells CSAQSGVIDTQYF. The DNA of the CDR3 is TGCAGTGCTCAAAGCGGGGTTATAGATACGCAGTATTTT.